The next 14 T cell receptor beta chains were all read from a single sample in a study of OX40 agonist ivuxolimab in advanced cancers. TCRdb's table, derived via immunoSEQ multiplex PCR, lists solely in-frame clones and lacks some. The repertoire consists of about 72,000 clones, with roughly nine tenths occurring once and the leading ten covering 0.85% to 0.95%. Sequencing used CD4+ or CD8+ T cells sorted from blood, obtained in a trial of the OX40 agonist ivuxolimab. Receptor source: an adult with an advanced solid tumor such as melanoma, head and neck, liver or kidney cancer.

This clone was picked up one time. The J gene is TRBJ2-5, the V gene TRBV11-2; tentative D call: TRBD2 (7 bases). Germline values: CDR1 SGHAT, CDR2 FQNNGV. This CDR3 is built from 16 residues. V lost 5 bases and J lost 2, with 18 bases in between. CDR3 in amino acids: CASSPRGGARQETQYF. In nucleotides, the CDR3 is TGTGCCAGCAGCCCCCGTGGGGGGGCAAGACAAGAGACCCAGTACTTC.

The rearrangement links TRBV5-1 to TRBJ1-1; TRBD1 matches at 9 bases. CDR3 size: 16 residues. Germline CDR1 SGHRS, CDR2 YFSETQ. V trimming: 4 bases; J trimming: 1 base; junction bases outside the gene matches: 8. DNA of the CDR3: TGCGCCAGCAGCGTCGGACAGGGGTCCCCGAACACTGAAGCTTTCTTT. Its protein is CASSVGQGSPNTEAFF.

The gene calls are TRBV7-9 and TRBJ1-3; D uncertain. Germline loops: CDR1 SEHNR, CDR2 FQNEAQ (reference sequence). CDR3 length: 16 residues. Trimming took off 1 base at V and 0 bases at J, with 10 bases between the two ends. This CDR3 is CASSLGGILSGNTIYF. CDR3 coding DNA: TGTGCCAGCAGCTTAGGCGGGATCCTCTCTGGAAACACCATATATTTT.

The chain combines TRBV27 with TRBJ2-7; 8 positions match TRBD2. This CDR3 is built from 15 residues. The germline V gene encodes CDR1 MNHEY and CDR2 SMNVEV (reference sequence). Trimming removed 3 bases from V and 5 bases from J; junction bases left unmatched: 9. Written as DNA, the CDR3 is TGTGCCAGCAGTTTCCAAGCGGGAGTCCGCAACGAGCAGTACTTC. Its protein is CASSFQAGVRNEQYF.

This clone came up once. V is TRBV7-3 and J is TRBJ2-7, with unresolved D. The V end was cut by 2 bases, the J end by 1 base, with 6 bases between. CDR1 and CDR2 from the germline V gene are SGHTA and FQGTGA. This CDR3 comprises 13 residues. The CDR3, as DNA: TGTGCCAGCAGCTTATCTGGGTCCTACGAGCAGTACTTC. As protein: CASSLSGSYEQYF.

This chain uses TRBV19 with TRBJ2-7, with 7 bases matching TRBD1. There are 14 residues in the CDR3. Germline CDR1 reads LNHDA; CDR2 reads SQIVND (reference sequence). Unmatched junction bases numbered 5, after V lost 1 base and J lost 5 bases. CDR3 bases: TGTGCCAGTAGTATAGGCAGGGGGATCAACGAGCAGTACTTC. Encoded protein: CASSIGRGINEQYF.

The V and J genes are TRBV5-1 and TRBJ2-5; TRBD1 matches 9 bases. The CDR3 extends over 14 amino acids. With V trimmed by 7 bases and J by 5 bases, 9 bases remained unmatched. CDR1 and CDR2 (germline): SGHRS, YFSETQ. In DNA, the CDR3 is TGCGCCAGCGGGACAGGGTCGATGGAGGAGACCCAGTACTTC. The encoded protein is CASGTGSMEETQYF.

The genes are TRBV6-1 and TRBJ2-1; 10 positions agree with TRBD2. Germline CDR1 is MNHNS and CDR2 is SASEGT. There are 20 residues in the CDR3. The trim removed 1 base at V and 0 bases at J, leaving 12 bases unmatched. CDR3 DNA sequence: TGTGCCAGCAGTGAAGAAGACAGTAGGACTAGCGGAGGCTCCTACAATGAGCAGTTCTTC. Translating gives CASSEEDSRTSGGSYNEQFF.

The V and J genes are TRBV2 and TRBJ2-7; maybe TRBD1 (5 bases). CDR1 is SNHLY and CDR2 is FYNNEI in the germline V gene. The ends were cut back, 7 bases at V and 4 bases at J, with 17 bases in the middle. This CDR3 has 14 amino acids. The CDR3 sequence is CASTERGLGYEQYF. CDR3 DNA sequence: TGTGCCAGCACCGAAAGGGGTCTAGGATACGAGCAGTACTTC.

This clone was seen a handful of times. The chain has TRBV6-5 and TRBJ1-5, with D hard to call. Germline values: CDR1 MNHEY, CDR2 SVGAGI. Trimming stripped 0 bases from V and 2 bases from J, with 8 bases between. The CDR3 is 15 residues long. Here the CDR3 reads CASSYSEAGNQPQHF. CDR3 DNA sequence: TGTGCCAGCAGTTACTCGGAGGCAGGCAATCAGCCCCAGCATTTT.

This clone has a handful of counts. This sequence joins TRBV5-6 and TRBJ2-5; no firm D call. CDR1 SGHDT and CDR2 YYEEEE come from the germline V gene. Trimming left V 4 bases short and J 2 bases short, with 18 bases between. The CDR3 loop spans 16 amino acids. Here the CDR3 DNA reads TGTGCCAGCAGCCCCGCACTCAGACGAAAGCAAGAGACCCAGTACTTC. Its translation is CASSPALRRKQETQYF.

The chain combines TRBV30 with TRBJ2-7; TRBD2 matches 8 bases. Germline V lookup: CDR1 GTSNPN, CDR2 SVGIG (reference sequence). The V segment lost 3 bases and the J segment 3 bases; nucleotides outside the gene matches: 4. CDR3 length: 13 amino acids. The CDR3 protein is CAWRLGGGYEQYF. In nucleotides, the CDR3 is TGTGCCTGGAGACTCGGGGGGGGCTACGAGCAGTACTTC.

This clone has only one observation. V is TRBV5-1 and J is TRBJ1-4; 8 bases are shared with TRBD1. V shed 7 bases, J shed 10 bases, and the junction held 21 bases outside the gene matches. Germline CDR1 SGHRS, CDR2 YFSETQ. The CDR3 is 17 amino acids. Here the CDR3 DNA reads TGCGCCAGCCGCGAGGCAGGGGGCCTAGCGGTGAAAGGAAAACTGTTTTTT. Its translation is CASREAGGLAVKGKLFF. The full variable domain, with the rest looked up from reference TRBV5-1 and TRBJ1-4, is KAGVTQTPRYLIKTRGQQVTLSCSPISGHRSVSWYQQTPGQGLQFLFEYFSETQRNKGNFPGRFSGRQFSNSRSEMNVSTLELGDSALYLCASREAGGLAVKGKLFFGSGTQLSVL.

The chain couples TRBV6-5 to TRBJ2-7; perhaps TRBD2 as D (5 bases). Germline V gives CDR1 MNHEY, CDR2 SVGAGI. CDR3 size: 13 residues. Deletions cut 2 bases from V and 4 bases from J, with 9 bases between. Here the CDR3 DNA reads TGTGCCAGCAGTTACCCGGGGTCGTACGAGCAGTACTTC. Encoded protein: CASSYPGSYEQYF.